Here is one T cell receptor (beta chain) with its context. The germline gives CDR1 MDHEN, CDR2 SYDVKM. The CDR3 loop spans 15 amino acids. V lost 6 bases, J lost 4 bases, and 9 bases stayed unmatched. This sample stems from a study of blood T cell repertoires in COVID-19. Study background: Whether acute or convalescent, the COVID-19 samples came from the United States, Italy and Spain.

Assay used: immunoSEQ multiplex PCR; TCRdb lists only in-frame clones, some missing. The sample comprises about 58,000 clones, about 79% of which are singletons, and around 5% rests with the top ten. This TCR came from a human donor in a cohort sampled during active COVID-19. The chain carries TRBV28 and TRBJ1-3; the match to TRBD1 covers 7 bases. Sequenced sample: peripheral blood. This chain's CDR3 is CASRPSQGDGNTIYF. The CDR3 DNA reads TGTGCCAGCAGGCCCTCCCAGGGGGACGGAAACACCATATATTTT.